This T cell receptor beta chain was sequenced during a study of regulatory T cells in long-lasting Graves disease. The TCR beta library used iRepertoire HTBI primers with Arm-PCR amplification of CDR3. Via MiXCR, TCRdb re-called the multiplex PCR reads, giving one row per CDR3 protein. The sample lists about 610,000 distinct CDR3 sequences; roughly 15% were seen once. The table lists this clonotype with many counts. Time point given: newly diagnosed GD, antithyroid drugs for less than 3 months. PBMCs were the source of the RNA used for TCR sequencing. Trimming removed 7 bases from V and 4 bases from J, with 7 bases in between. The V gene's germline CDR1 is MDHEN and CDR2 SYDVKM. The CDR3 loop spans 11 amino acids. These data were also reused for a study on T cells in Graves' hyperthyroidism and ophthalmopathy.

The chain is built from TRBV28 and TRBJ1-2; no clear D gene. The receptor comes from a man aged 18 to 30 with Graves disease. Sequencing used peripheral blood mononuclear cells (PBMCs), obtained at new diagnosis, from a patient treated with antithyroid drugs. The CDR3 region has the DNA TGTGCCAGCAATGCGGGCTATGGCTACACCTTC. Its translation is CASNAGYGYTF.